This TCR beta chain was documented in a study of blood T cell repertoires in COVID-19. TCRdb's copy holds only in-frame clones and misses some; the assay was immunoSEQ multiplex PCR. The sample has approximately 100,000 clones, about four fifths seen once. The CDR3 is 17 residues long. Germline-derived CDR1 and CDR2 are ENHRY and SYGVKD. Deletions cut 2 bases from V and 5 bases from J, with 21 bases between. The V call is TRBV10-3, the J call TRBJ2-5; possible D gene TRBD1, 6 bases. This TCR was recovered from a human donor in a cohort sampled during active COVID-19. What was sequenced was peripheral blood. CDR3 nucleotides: TGTGCCATCAGTGAGGGACAGAAACCTTATCCCACTGAGACCCAGTACTTC. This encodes CAISEGQKPYPTETQYF.